This entry lists 14 T cell receptor beta chains sequenced from one sample in a study of blood T cell repertoires in COVID-19. Sequencing used immunoSEQ multiplex PCR; TCRdb keeps in-frame clones, though not all of them. The profile covers 130,000 to 150,000 clones, with approximately 83% appearing a single time and roughly 3% taken by the ten largest. The sequencing sample was made of peripheral blood. These receptors were collected from a woman at least 80 years old with acute or convalescent COVID-19.

The chain has TRBV5-1 and TRBJ2-3, with 8 bases matching TRBD1. The ends lost 0 bases at V and 5 bases at J; junction bases unmatched: 2. This CDR3 spans 14 amino acids. Looked up from germline, CDR1 is SGHRS and CDR2 is YFSETQ. The CDR3 here is CASSLGQGLDTQYF. The CDR3 region has the DNA TGCGCCAGCAGCTTGGGACAGGGGTTAGATACGCAGTATTTT.

The chain employs TRBV30 and TRBJ1-5, with D possibly matching TRBD1 (6 bases). Germline V gene lookup returns CDR1 GTSNPN and CDR2 SVGIG (reference sequence). CDR3 length equals 13 residues. Trimming shortened V by 5 bases and J by 6 bases, and 14 bases separated the two germline ends. The CDR3 loop is CAWETGLGQPQHF. Here the CDR3 DNA reads TGTGCCTGGGAAACAGGGCTAGGTCAGCCCCAGCATTTT.

This clone was counted a single time. The rearrangement joins TRBV15 to TRBJ2-5; TRBD1 agrees at 7 bases. V gave up 6 bases and J gave up 5 bases; unmatched junction bases: 6. The germline CDR1 and CDR2 sequences are LNHNV and YYDKDF (reference sequence). The CDR3 loop spans 13 amino acids. CDR3 region: CATRKQGRETQYF. The CDR3 coding sequence is TGTGCCACCAGGAAACAGGGGCGGGAGACCCAGTACTTC.

V usage is TRBV29-1 and J usage is TRBJ2-3; D is perhaps TRBD2 (5 bases). Germline V gives CDR1 SQVTM, CDR2 ANQGSEA. The CDR3 runs to 16 residues. V dropped 0 bases and J dropped 3 bases, with 16 bases sitting between them. The CDR3 loop is CSVEDRIPRLTDTQYF. In DNA form, the CDR3 reads TGCAGCGTTGAAGATCGCATCCCCAGACTAACAGATACGCAGTATTTT.

The V gene is TRBV10-2, the J gene TRBJ2-3, with TRBD1 identical over 8 bases. V shed 3 bases, J shed 5 bases, and the junction held 4 bases outside the gene matches. The CDR3 runs to 14 residues. Germline assignment: CDR1 WSHSY and CDR2 SAAADI. As DNA, the CDR3 is TGCGCCAGCAGTGAACCGACAGGGGTAGATACGCAGTATTTT. It translates to CASSEPTGVDTQYF.

The chain links TRBV6-1 to TRBJ1-3, with a weak D call TRBD1 (5 bases). The CDR3 sequence is 17 residues long. Germline CDR1 and CDR2: MNHNS and SASEGT. The germline V and J ends were trimmed by 1 base and 4 bases, with 17 bases remaining between them. In DNA form, the CDR3 reads TGTGCCAGCAGTGAAGATCACAGGAAACTGTTCGGAAACACCATATATTTT. Translating it yields CASSEDHRKLFGNTIYF.

The rearrangement links TRBV4-2 to TRBJ1-1; 9 positions agree with TRBD1. The length of the CDR3 is 17 residues. Trimming removed 0 bases from V and 4 bases from J; junction bases left unmatched: 9. Per germline, CDR1 LGHNA and CDR2 YNFKEQ. The CDR3 nucleotides read TGTGCCAGCAGCCAAGAGGTGGGGACAGGGACCCTCACTGAAGCTTTCTTT. Translating it yields CASSQEVGTGTLTEAFF.

The rearrangement joins TRBV27 to TRBJ2-1, with D tentatively TRBD2 (5 bases). The germline V and J ends were trimmed by 3 bases and 6 bases, with 15 bases remaining between them. CDR3 length equals 15 residues. Germline V gene lookup returns CDR1 MNHEY and CDR2 SMNVEV (reference sequence). The CDR3 coding sequence is TGTGCCAGCAGTTTTCTGGGCACCGAGGGCAATGAGCAGTTCTTC. The encoded protein is CASSFLGTEGNEQFF.

The rearrangement uses TRBV19 and TRBJ1-1; D not certain. V lost 6 bases, J lost 5 bases, and 13 bases lay in between. CDR1 LNHDA and CDR2 SQIVND come from the germline V gene (reference sequence). This CDR3 spans 13 amino acids. The CDR3 DNA is TGTGCCAGTAGCCCCTGGTCGGGAACTGAAGCTTTCTTT. As protein: CASSPWSGTEAFF.

The J gene is TRBJ1-4, the V gene TRBV2; D unresolved. This CDR3 is 15 amino acids long. The germline gives CDR1 SNHLY, CDR2 FYNNEI. The V end lost 7 bases, the J end lost 2 bases, and 14 bases lay between the germline ends. CDR3 protein: CASKMAGQTNEKLFF. The CDR3 DNA reads TGTGCCAGCAAAATGGCGGGCCAGACTAATGAAAAACTGTTTTTT.

The J gene is TRBJ2-5, the V gene TRBV2; 7 bases are shared with TRBD1. V shed 2 bases and J 3 bases; nucleotides not matched to a gene: 3. Germline CDR1 is SNHLY and CDR2 is FYNNEI. The length of the CDR3 is 14 residues. The CDR3 nucleotides are TGTGCCAGCAGTGAATTAACAGGGGAAGAGACCCAGTACTTC. Protein sequence: CASSELTGEETQYF.

V gene TRBV14 combines with J gene TRBJ2-3, with 7 positions matching TRBD2. Germline-derived CDR1 and CDR2 are SGHDN and FVKESK. J gave up 4 bases and V 8 bases, and 12 bases lay outside the gene matches. The CDR3 is made up of 15 amino acids. In DNA, the CDR3 is TGTGCCAGCGGACCTCTAGGACGGGGGGCAGATACGCAGTATTTT. This translates into CASGPLGRGADTQYF. Supplemented by reference TRBV14 and TRBJ2-3, the full variable domain reads EAGVTQFPSHSVIEKGQTVTLRCDPISGHDNLYWYRRVMGKEIKFLLHFVKESKQDESGMPNNRFLAERTGGTYSTLKVQPAELEDSGVYFCASGPLGRGADTQYFGPGTRLTVL.

The J gene is TRBJ1-2, the V gene TRBV25-1; D ambiguous. The CDR3 contains 13 residues. V dropped 3 bases and J dropped 4 bases, with 9 bases sitting between them. Germline values: CDR1 MGHDK, CDR2 SYGVNS. CDR3 coding DNA: TGTGCCAGCAGTGAGGGCAGTTTCTATGGCTACACCTTC. Encoded protein: CASSEGSFYGYTF.

J is TRBJ2-7 and V is TRBV7-9, with D perhaps TRBD2 (6 bases). This CDR3 comprises 14 residues. Trimming removed 5 bases at V and 7 bases at J, with 18 bases between. CDR1 and CDR2 (germline): SEHNR, FQNEAQ (reference sequence). The DNA of the CDR3 is TGTGCCAGCAGCCACACCGGGACTGCGGAAGAGCAGTACTTC. Translation: CASSHTGTAEEQYF. The full variable domain, completed using reference TRBV7-9 and TRBJ2-7, is DTGVSQNPRHKITKRGQNVTFRCDPISEHNRLYWYRQTLGQGPEFLTYFQNEAQLEKSRLLSDRFSAERPKGSFSTLEIQRTEQGDSAMYLCASSHTGTAEEQYFGPGTRLTVT.